The present entry profiles one T cell receptor (beta chain) with its context. Its antigen is still unknown. The V gene's germline CDR1 is ENHRY and CDR2 SYGVKD. This CDR3 has 13 residues. V dropped 2 bases and J dropped 2 bases, with 6 bases sitting between them. The record originates from a study of T cell responses to AZD1222 COVID-19 vaccine. Notes on the study in general: White British donors predominated, females outnumbered males, and clonal diversity was possibly underestimated. Among spike-specific TCRs, nearly half reportedly target unmutated variant regions. Along spike, vaccine-associated CD4 TCRs were found throughout, with dominance at 160-218 and 743-854. Baseline antibody screening turned up just a handful of seropositive AZD1222 recipients.

The protocol was immunoSEQ multiplex PCR, while the TCRdb copy is restricted to in-frame clones and leaves out a portion. The table lists about 150,000 clones, 85% of them singletons. The sample here was peripheral blood, taken 28 days after the second dose of the MenACWY control vaccine. The clonotype comes from an adult who received the MenACWY meningococcal vaccine as a control. The rearrangement joins TRBV10-3 to TRBJ2-5; the D is unclear. The CDR3 sequence is CAISEGQQETQYF. The CDR3 DNA reads TGTGCCATCAGTGAGGGGCAGCAAGAGACCCAGTACTTC.